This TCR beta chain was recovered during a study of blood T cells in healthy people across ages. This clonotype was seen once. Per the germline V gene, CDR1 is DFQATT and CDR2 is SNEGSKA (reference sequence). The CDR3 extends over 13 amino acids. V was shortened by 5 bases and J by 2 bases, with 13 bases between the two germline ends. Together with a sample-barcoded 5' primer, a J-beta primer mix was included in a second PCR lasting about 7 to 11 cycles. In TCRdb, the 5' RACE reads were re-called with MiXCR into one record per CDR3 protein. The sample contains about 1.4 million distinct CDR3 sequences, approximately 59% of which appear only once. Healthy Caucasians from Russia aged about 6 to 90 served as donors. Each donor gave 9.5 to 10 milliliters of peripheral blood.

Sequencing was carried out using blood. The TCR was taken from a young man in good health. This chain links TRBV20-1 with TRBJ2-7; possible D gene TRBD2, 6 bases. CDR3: CSAGISGAYEQYF. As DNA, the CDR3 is TGCAGTGCTGGAATTAGCGGAGCCTACGAGCAGTACTTC.